The present TCR beta chain was sequenced within a study of OX40 agonist ivuxolimab in advanced cancers. Study outcomes and limitations: Partial responders treated at 0.1-3.0 mg/kg exhibited clonal expansion among the lowest measured. CD8+ T cells averaged more expanded clones than CD4+. Part of the nonresponder group also had normalized T-cell clonal expansion that was low.

Only in-frame clones appear in the TCRdb table, and some are missing; sequencing was by immunoSEQ multiplex PCR. The repertoire includes about 34,000 clones, more than 60% of them detected once, and approximately 11% sits in the top ten. V lost 0 bases and J 1 base, leaving 9 bases between the germline ends. This CDR3 region has 15 residues. Germline lookup yields CDR1 MNHEY and CDR2 SVGAGI. Comments on this clone: Its antigen is not known.

The V and J genes are TRBV6-5 and TRBJ1-1; D possibly corresponds to TRBD1 (5 bases). The TCR was taken from an adult with an advanced solid tumor such as melanoma, head and neck, liver or kidney cancer. The input for sequencing was CD4+ or CD8+ T cells sorted from blood, taken in a trial of the OX40 agonist ivuxolimab. The CDR3 DNA reads as TGTGCCAGCAGTTACTCAGGGGTAACGAACACTGAAGCTTTCTTT. Protein: CASSYSGVTNTEAFF.